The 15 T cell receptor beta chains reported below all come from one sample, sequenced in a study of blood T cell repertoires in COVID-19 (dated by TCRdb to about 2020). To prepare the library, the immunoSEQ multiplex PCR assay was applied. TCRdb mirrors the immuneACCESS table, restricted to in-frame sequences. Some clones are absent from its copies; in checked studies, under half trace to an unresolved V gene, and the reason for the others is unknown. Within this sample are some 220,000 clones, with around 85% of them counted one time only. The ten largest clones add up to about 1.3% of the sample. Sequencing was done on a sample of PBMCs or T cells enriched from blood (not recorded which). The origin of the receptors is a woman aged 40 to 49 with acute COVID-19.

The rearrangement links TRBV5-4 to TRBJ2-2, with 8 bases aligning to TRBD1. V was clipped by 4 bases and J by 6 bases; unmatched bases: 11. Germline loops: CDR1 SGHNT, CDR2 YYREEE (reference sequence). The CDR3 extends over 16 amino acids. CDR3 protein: CASSSGQGLVPGELFF. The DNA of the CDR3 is TGTGCCAGCAGCAGCGGACAGGGATTGGTACCCGGGGAGCTGTTTTTT.

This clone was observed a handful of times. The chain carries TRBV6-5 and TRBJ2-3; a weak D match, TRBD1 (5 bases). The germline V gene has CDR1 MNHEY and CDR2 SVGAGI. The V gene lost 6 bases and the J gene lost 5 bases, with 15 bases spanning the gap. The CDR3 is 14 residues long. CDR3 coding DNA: TGTGCCAGCAGGCTAAGGGGTGATGGAGATACGCAGTATTTT. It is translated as CASRLRGDGDTQYF.

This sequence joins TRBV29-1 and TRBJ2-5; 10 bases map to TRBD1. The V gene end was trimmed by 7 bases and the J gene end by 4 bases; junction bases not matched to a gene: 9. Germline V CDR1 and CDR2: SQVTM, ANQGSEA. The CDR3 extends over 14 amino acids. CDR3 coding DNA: TGCAGCGGGACGACAGGGGGCTCGCGAGAGACCCAGTACTTC. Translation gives CSGTTGGSRETQYF.

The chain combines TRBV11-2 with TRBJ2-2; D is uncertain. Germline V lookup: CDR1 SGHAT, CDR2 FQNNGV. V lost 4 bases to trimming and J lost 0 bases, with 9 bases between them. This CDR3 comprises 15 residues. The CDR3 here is CASSSDNTNTGELFF. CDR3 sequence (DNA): TGTGCCAGCAGCTCCGACAACACGAACACCGGGGAGCTGTTTTTT.

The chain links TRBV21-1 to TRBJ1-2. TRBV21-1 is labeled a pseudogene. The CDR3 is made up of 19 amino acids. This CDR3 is CASSAEGGRDTSPNYGYTF. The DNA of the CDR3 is TGTGCCAGCAGCGCAGAGGGGGGGCGGGACACAAGCCCGAACTATGGCTACACCTTC.

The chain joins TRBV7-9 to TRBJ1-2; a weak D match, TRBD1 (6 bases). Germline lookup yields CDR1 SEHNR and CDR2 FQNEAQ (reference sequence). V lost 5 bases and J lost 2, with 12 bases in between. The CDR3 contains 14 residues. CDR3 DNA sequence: TGTGCCAGCAGCCCAGGACAGCAAAACTATGGCTACACCTTC. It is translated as CASSPGQQNYGYTF. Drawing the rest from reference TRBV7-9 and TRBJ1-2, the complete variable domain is DTGVSQNPRHKITKRGQNVTFRCDPISEHNRLYWYRQTLGQGPEFLTYFQNEAQLEKSRLLSDRFSAERPKGSFSTLEIQRTEQGDSAMYLCASSPGQQNYGYTFGSGTRLTVV.

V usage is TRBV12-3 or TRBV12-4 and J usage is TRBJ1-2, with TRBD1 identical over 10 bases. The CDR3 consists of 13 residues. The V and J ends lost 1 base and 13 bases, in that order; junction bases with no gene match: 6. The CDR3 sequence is CASSLGQGAPGTF. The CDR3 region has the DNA TGTGCCAGCAGTTTAGGACAGGGGGCCCCCGGCACCTTC.

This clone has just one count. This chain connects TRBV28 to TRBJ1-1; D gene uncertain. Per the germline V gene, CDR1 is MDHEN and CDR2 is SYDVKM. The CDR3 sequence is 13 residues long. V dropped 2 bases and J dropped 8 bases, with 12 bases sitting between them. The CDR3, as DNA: TGTGCCAGCAGTTTAACCGGGGTGAAAGAAGCTTTCTTT. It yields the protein CASSLTGVKEAFF.

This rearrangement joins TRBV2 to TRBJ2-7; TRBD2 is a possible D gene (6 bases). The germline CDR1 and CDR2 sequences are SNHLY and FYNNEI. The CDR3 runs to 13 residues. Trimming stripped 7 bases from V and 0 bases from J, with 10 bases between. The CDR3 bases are TGTGCCAGCAATGCGGGGATCTCCTACGAGCAGTACTTC. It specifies CASNAGISYEQYF.

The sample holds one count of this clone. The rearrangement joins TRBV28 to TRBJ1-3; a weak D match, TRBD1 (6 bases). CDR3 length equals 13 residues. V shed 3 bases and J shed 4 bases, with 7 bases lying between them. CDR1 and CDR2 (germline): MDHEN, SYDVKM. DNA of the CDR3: TGTGCCAGCAGTTTGGACAGCGGAAACACCATATATTTT. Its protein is CASSLDSGNTIYF.

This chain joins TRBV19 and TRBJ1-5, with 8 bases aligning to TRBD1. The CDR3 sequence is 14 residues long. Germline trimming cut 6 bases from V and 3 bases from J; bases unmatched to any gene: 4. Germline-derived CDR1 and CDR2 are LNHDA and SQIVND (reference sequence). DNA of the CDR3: TGTGCCAGTAGACCGACAGGGGACAATCAGCCCCAGCATTTT. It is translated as CASRPTGDNQPQHF.

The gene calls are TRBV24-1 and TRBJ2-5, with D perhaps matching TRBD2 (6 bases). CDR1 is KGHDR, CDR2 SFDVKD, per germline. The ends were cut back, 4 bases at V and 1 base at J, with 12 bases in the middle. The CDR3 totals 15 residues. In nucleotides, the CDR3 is TGTGCCACCAGTGACCCCCGGGAGAGCCAAGAGACCCAGTACTTC. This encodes CATSDPRESQETQYF.

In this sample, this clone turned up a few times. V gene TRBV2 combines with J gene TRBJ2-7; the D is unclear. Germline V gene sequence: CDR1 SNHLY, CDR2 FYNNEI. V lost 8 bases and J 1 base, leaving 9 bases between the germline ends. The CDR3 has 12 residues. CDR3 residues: CASAVESYEQYF. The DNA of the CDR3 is TGTGCCAGCGCTGTGGAGTCCTACGAGCAGTACTTC.

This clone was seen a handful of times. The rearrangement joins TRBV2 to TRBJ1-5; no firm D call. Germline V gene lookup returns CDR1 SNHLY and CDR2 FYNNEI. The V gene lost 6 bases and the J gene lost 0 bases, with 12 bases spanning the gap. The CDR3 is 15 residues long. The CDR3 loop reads CASRARVDSNQPQHF. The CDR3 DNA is TGTGCCAGCAGGGCCCGGGTGGATAGCAATCAGCCCCAGCATTTT.

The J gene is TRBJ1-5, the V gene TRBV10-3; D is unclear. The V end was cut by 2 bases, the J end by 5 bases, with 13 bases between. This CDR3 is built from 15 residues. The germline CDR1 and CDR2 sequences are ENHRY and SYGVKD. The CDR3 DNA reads TGTGCCATCAGTGAGGCCACCCTAGGAGATCAGCCCCAGCATTTT. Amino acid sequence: CAISEATLGDQPQHF.